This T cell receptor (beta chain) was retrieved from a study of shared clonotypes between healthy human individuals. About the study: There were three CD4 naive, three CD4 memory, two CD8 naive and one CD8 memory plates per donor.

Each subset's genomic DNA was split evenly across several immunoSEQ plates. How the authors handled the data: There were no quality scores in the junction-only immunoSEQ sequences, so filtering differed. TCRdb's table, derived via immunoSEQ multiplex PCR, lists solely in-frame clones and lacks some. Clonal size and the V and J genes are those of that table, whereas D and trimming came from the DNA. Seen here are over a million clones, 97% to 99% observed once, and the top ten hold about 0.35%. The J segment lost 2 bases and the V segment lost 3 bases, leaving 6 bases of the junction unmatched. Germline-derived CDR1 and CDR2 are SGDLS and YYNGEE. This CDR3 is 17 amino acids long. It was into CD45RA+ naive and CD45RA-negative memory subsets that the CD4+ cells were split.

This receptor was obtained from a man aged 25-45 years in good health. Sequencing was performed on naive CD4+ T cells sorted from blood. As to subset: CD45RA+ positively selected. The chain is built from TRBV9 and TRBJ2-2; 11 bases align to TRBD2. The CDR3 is CASSDRLAGFNTGELFF. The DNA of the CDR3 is TGTGCCAGCAGCGACCGACTAGCGGGATTCAACACCGGGGAGCTGTTTTTT.